This T cell receptor beta chain stems from a study of blood T cell repertoires in COVID-19. Study in general: Samples of COVID-19 (acute and convalescent) were obtained from the United States, Italy and Spain. T cells, B-cell-depleted T cells, or PBMCs provided the cDNA or gDNA that served as material.

Those enrolled, adults aged roughly 18 to 90 years, came from about two dozen US areas. Cohort assignment relied on participant-reported clinical history. V was cut by 4 bases and J by 2 bases, with 15 bases left in between. Germline CDR1 reads SEHNR; CDR2 reads FQNEAQ (reference sequence). CDR3 length: 15 residues. Sequencing used immunoSEQ multiplex PCR; TCRdb keeps in-frame clones, though not all of them. The sample contains 150,000 or so clones, nearly 80% of which appear only once. This clone showed up just once. This chain connects TRBV7-9 to TRBJ2-7; a weak D match, TRBD1 (5 bases). Specimen: PBMCs or T cells enriched from blood (not recorded which). This sequence was found in a woman between 45 and 65 years old who had recovered from COVID-19. CDR3 region: CASSSERQNPYEQYF. CDR3 in DNA: TGTGCCAGCAGCTCGGAAAGACAGAACCCCTACGAGCAGTACTTC.